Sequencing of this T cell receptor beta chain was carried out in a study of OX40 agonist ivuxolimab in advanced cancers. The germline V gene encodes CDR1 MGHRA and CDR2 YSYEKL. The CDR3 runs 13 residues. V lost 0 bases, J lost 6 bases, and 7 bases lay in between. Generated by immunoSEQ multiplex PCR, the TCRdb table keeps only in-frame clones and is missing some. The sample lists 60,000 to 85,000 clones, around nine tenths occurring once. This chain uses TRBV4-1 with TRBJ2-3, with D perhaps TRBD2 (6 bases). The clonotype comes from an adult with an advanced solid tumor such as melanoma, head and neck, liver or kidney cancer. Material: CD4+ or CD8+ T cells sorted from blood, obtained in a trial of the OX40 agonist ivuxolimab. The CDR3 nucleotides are TGCGCCAGCAGCCAAGATCGGGGGGATACGCAGTATTTT. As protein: CASSQDRGDTQYF.